The rows below give T cell receptor beta chains drawn from one sample of a study of T-cell reconstitution after alpha-beta-depleted transplantation in children. TCRdb reprocessed the PCR reads with MiXCR, giving one entry per CDR3 protein. The sample includes about 460,000 distinct CDR3 sequences, roughly 10% seen only once; the top ten take around 2%. The sequencing here drew on PBMCs, taken before TCRalphabeta/CD19-depleted stem cell transplant. These receptors were collected from a child aged 2 to 10 with inherited bone marrow failure, due to receive a stem cell transplant. CDR3s include the opening cysteine and the closing phenylalanine or tryptophan. The D gene is left open where the match is weak. Not every row has a clone size; where given, it reads once, few, many or a size class.

V gene,clone size,D gene,J gene,CDR3 protein,CDR3 DNA
TRBV20-1,many,-,TRBJ2-2,CSATRGDGTGELFF,TGCAGTGCCACTAGGGGAGACGGCACCGGGGAGCTGTTTTTT
TRBV7-2,many,-,TRBJ2-1,CASSLERLAEQFF,TGTGCCAGCAGCTTAGAGCGGCTAGCTGAGCAGTTCTTC
TRBV3-1,many,TRBD1,TRBJ2-6,CASSPTGVGANVLTF,TGTGCCAGCAGCCCAACAGGGGTGGGGGCCAACGTCCTGACTTTC
TRBV18,few,TRBD2,TRBJ2-1,CASQHGGSLSYNEQFF,TGTGCCAGCCAACATGGCGGGAGCCTCTCCTACAATGAGCAGTTCTTC
TRBV12-3/TRBV12-4,few,TRBD2,TRBJ2-5,CASSRSGSGETQYF,TGTGCCAGCAGCCGTAGCGGGAGCGGAGAGACCCAGTACTTC
TRBV12-3/TRBV12-4,many,TRBD2,TRBJ2-6,CASSLGFGGVGANVLTF,TGTGCCAGCAGTTTAGGGTTTGGGGGGGTTGGGGCCAACGTCCTGACTTTC
TRBV4-3,few,-,TRBJ2-1,CASSQDLGTNEQFF,TGCGCCAGCAGCCAAGATTTAGGTACCAATGAGCAGTTCTTC
TRBV20-1,many,TRBD1,TRBJ1-4,CSALTGVDEKLFF,TGCAGTGCCCTGACAGGGGTTGATGAAAAACTGTTTTTT
TRBV6-5,-,-,TRBJ1-2,CASRYGTLYGYTF,TGTGCCAGCAGGTACGGGACACTTTATGGCTACACCTTC
TRBV20-1,many,-,TRBJ2-1,CSATLATYNEQFF,TGCAGTGCGACCCTAGCGACCTACAATGAGCAGTTCTTC
TRBV12-3/TRBV12-4,many,-,TRBJ1-5,CASSRQSHSNQPQHF,TGTGCCAGCAGCCGACAGAGCCATAGCAATCAGCCCCAGCATTTT
TRBV20-1,many,TRBD2,TRBJ2-1,CSASVLLAGREQFF,TGCAGTGCTAGTGTTCTACTAGCGGGCCGCGAGCAGTTCTTC
TRBV29-1,-,TRBD1,TRBJ2-7,CSVEDLGQGYYEQYF,TGCAGCGTTGAAGATTTGGGACAGGGCTACTACGAGCAGTACTTC
TRBV20-1,few,-,TRBJ2-2,CSARAGLLGELFF,TGCAGTGCTAGAGCGGGACTCCTCGGGGAGCTGTTTTTT
TRBV7-8,many,-,TRBJ1-2,CASSISGTLDYGYTF,TGTGCCAGCAGCATTTCCGGGACACTGGACTATGGCTACACCTTC
TRBV15,many,-,TRBJ2-7,CATSSARLGPSEQYF,TGTGCCACCAGCAGCGCCCGGCTGGGCCCCAGCGAGCAGTACTTC
TRBV12-5,few,-,TRBJ2-7,CASGTPEGVSYEQYF,TGTGCTAGTGGCACCCCGGAGGGCGTCTCCTACGAGCAGTACTTC
TRBV4-3,many,TRBD2,TRBJ2-2,CASSRHGLAGDAGELFF,TGCGCCAGCAGCCGTCACGGACTAGCGGGAGATGCCGGGGAGCTGTTTTTT
TRBV6-5,many,TRBD1,TRBJ2-1,CASSSYRTGTGHYNEQFF,TGTGCCAGCAGCTCCTACCGAACCGGGACAGGTCATTACAATGAGCAGTTCTTC
TRBV30,many,-,TRBJ2-1,CAWSVRRRSSYNEQFF,TGTGCCTGGAGTGTACGGAGGAGAAGCTCCTACAATGAGCAGTTCTTC
TRBV15,-,-,TRBJ2-4,CATSRAGTPGIAKNIQYF,TGTGCCACCAGCAGGGCCGGGACACCAGGAATAGCCAAAAACATTCAGTACTTC
TRBV6-1,few,-,TRBJ2-6,CASSPGYTASGANVLTF,TGTGCCAGCAGTCCGGGATATACAGCCTCTGGGGCCAACGTCCTGACTTTC
TRBV11-2,many,TRBD2,TRBJ2-2,CASSTLADLKTGELFF,TGTGCCAGCAGTACACTAGCGGATCTTAAAACCGGGGAGCTGTTTTTT
TRBV20-1,many,TRBD1,TRBJ2-7,CSALDRGYEQYF,TGCAGTGCTTTGGACAGGGGGTACGAGCAGTACTTC
TRBV7-9,-,TRBD2,TRBJ2-2,CASSPLGGSNTGELFF,TGTGCCAGCAGCCCCCTTGGCGGGAGTAATACCGGGGAGCTGTTTTTT
TRBV4-3,-,-,TRBJ2-1,CASSQESFGNEQFF,TGCGCCAGCAGCCAAGAATCTTTTGGGAATGAGCAGTTCTTC
TRBV11-3,many,-,TRBJ2-3,CASSLGPHQSTDTQYF,TGTGCCAGCAGCTTGGGGCCGCACCAAAGCACAGATACGCAGTATTTT
TRBV5-1,many,TRBD2,TRBJ2-1,CASSSNLLAGVVNEQFF,TGCGCCAGCAGCTCAAACCTACTAGCGGGAGTGGTCAATGAGCAGTTCTTC
TRBV27,many,TRBD2,TRBJ2-1,CASSAGGGSNEQFF,TGTGCCAGTTCTGCGGGAGGGGGGAGTAATGAGCAGTTCTTC
TRBV4-3,many,TRBD2,TRBJ2-3,CASSQGWGTSGRRTDTQYF,TGCGCCAGCAGCCAAGGCTGGGGGACTAGCGGGAGGAGGACAGATACGCAGTATTTT
TRBV7-2,-,-,TRBJ2-6,CASSGQISGANVLTF,TGTGCCAGCAGCGGGCAGATCTCTGGGGCCAACGTCCTGACTTTC
TRBV12-3/TRBV12-4,many,-,TRBJ2-2,CASSFPMASYQDTGELFF,TGTGCCAGCAGTTTCCCCATGGCTAGCTATCAGGACACCGGGGAGCTGTTTTTT
TRBV10-3,many,-,TRBJ2-5,CAIAATGEETQYF,TGTGCCATCGCGGCGACAGGTGAAGAGACCCAGTACTTC
TRBV19,-,-,TRBJ1-1,CASMVVGRANTEAFF,TGTGCCAGTATGGTGGTTGGACGGGCGAACACTGAAGCTTTCTTT
TRBV24-1,-,-,TRBJ1-1,CATSDSTAPAEAFF,TGTGCCACCAGTGATTCGACAGCCCCCGCTGAAGCTTTCTTT